This T cell receptor (beta chain) emerged from a study of memory CD4+ T cells and cytomegalovirus serostatus. Overall study: Of the healthy Belgian adults, 9 were CMV seropositive and fewer than 30 seronegative.

Using immunoSEQ multiplex PCR, the repertoire was profiled, and TCRdb retains in-frame clones only, with some absent. The repertoire has roughly 60,000 clones, roughly 77% of them found once; the top ten carry 1.1%. The CDR3 has 15 amino acids. Germline V gene lookup returns CDR1 SGHTA and CDR2 FQGTGA. The V and J ends lost 3 bases and 7 bases, in that order; junction bases with no gene match: 5. The sort gate was single viable CD3+CD4+CD8-CD45RO+ cells for memory CD4+ T cells. Serum IgG to CMV pp150, pp28, p38 and p52 defined serostatus. After thawing, CD4+ T cells were positively selected. The receptor comes from an adult in good health and CMV-seronegative. The material sequenced was memory CD4+ T cells from blood. The rearrangement joins TRBV7-3 to TRBJ2-1, with 11 bases matching TRBD2. The chain's CDR3 is CASSFSGLAENEQFF. Here the CDR3 DNA reads TGTGCCAGCAGCTTTTCGGGACTAGCGGAAAATGAGCAGTTCTTC.